This T cell receptor (beta chain) is from a study of CD8+ T cells in alopecia areata. Sequencing templates came from extracted RNA that was reverse transcribed into cDNA. The table came from immunoSEQ multiplex PCR; TCRdb's copy has only in-frame clones and leaves some out. In the table there are 120,000 to 150,000 clones, over 70% of which are singletons. CDR1 is MGHDK, CDR2 SYGVNS, per germline. Deletions cut 4 bases from V and 3 bases from J, with 6 bases between. The length of the CDR3 is 12 residues. The sequenced sample was CD8+ T cells sorted from blood, obtained at week 0. The chain couples TRBV25-1 to TRBJ1-1, with D possibly matching TRBD1 (5 bases). This receptor was taken from a human donor with alopecia areata. Written as DNA, the CDR3 is TGTGCCAGCAGTGTGGGGGACACTGAAGCTTTCTTT. Translated, it gives CASSVGDTEAFF. Drawing the rest from reference TRBV25-1 and TRBJ1-1, the complete variable domain is EADIYQTPRYLVIGTGKKITLECSQTMGHDKMYWYQQDPGMELHLIHYSYGVNSTEKGDLSSESTVSRIRTEHFPLTLESARPSHTSQYLCASSVGDTEAFFGQGTRLTVV.